The 10 T cell receptor beta chains below all came from one sample that was sequenced in a study of OX40 agonist ivuxolimab in advanced cancers. Library preparation used the immunoSEQ multiplex PCR assay. Entries here come from immuneACCESS through TCRdb and include only in-frame sequences with V and J called. Some clones fail to appear in such tables; in the studies checked, an unresolved V gene covers under half of the shortfall, and the cause of the remainder is unknown. The sample table holds tens of thousands of clones, of which more than 80% were seen once. Approximately 0.51% of the sample belongs to the ten largest clones. The sequenced sample was CD4+ or CD8+ T cells sorted from blood, obtained in a trial of the OX40 agonist ivuxolimab. The receptors come from an adult with an advanced solid tumor such as melanoma, head and neck, liver or kidney cancer.

The sample holds one count of this clone. At the DNA level, this CDR3 is encoded by other sequences in the same sample as well. V is TRBV27 and J is TRBJ2-3; D not resolved. The V gene's germline CDR1 is MNHEY and CDR2 SMNVEV (reference sequence). The CDR3 length is 14 residues. The ends were cut back, 0 bases at V and 1 base at J, with 5 bases in the middle. CDR3 bases: TGTGCCAGCAGTTTATCGAGCCGCACAGATACGCAGTATTTT. As protein: CASSLSSRTDTQYF.

The chain carries TRBV5-4 and TRBJ2-5; 7 bases line up with TRBD2. Germline V gene lookup returns CDR1 SGHNT and CDR2 YYREEE (reference sequence). This CDR3 is 15 amino acids long. Trimming took 3 bases from V and 7 from J; bases not matched to a gene: 12. The CDR3 here is CASSSGTTSWGTQYF. The CDR3 region has the DNA TGTGCCAGCAGCTCCGGGACTACCTCTTGGGGGACCCAGTACTTC.

V gene TRBV7-9 combines with J gene TRBJ2-3, with a weak D call TRBD2 (6 bases). The V end lost 0 bases, the J end lost 7 bases, and 11 bases lay between the germline ends. CDR1 is SEHNR, CDR2 FQNEAQ, per germline (reference sequence). CDR3 length: 14 residues. The CDR3 is CASSLAGEANTQYF. The CDR3 DNA reads as TGTGCCAGCAGCTTAGCGGGGGAGGCGAATACGCAGTATTTT. Filled out from reference TRBV7-9 and TRBJ2-3, the complete variable domain reads DTGVSQNPRHKITKRGQNVTFRCDPISEHNRLYWYRQTLGQGPEFLTYFQNEAQLEKSRLLSDRFSAERPKGSFSTLEIQRTEQGDSAMYLCASSLAGEANTQYFGPGTRLTVL.

The rearrangement links TRBV5-1 to TRBJ2-7, with TRBD2 matching over 10 bases. This CDR3 has 14 residues. CDR1 SGHRS and CDR2 YFSETQ come from the germline V gene. Unmatched junction bases numbered 1, after V lost 2 bases and J lost 2 bases. CDR3 region: CASSFLAGAYEQYF. CDR3 DNA: TGCGCCAGCAGCTTTCTAGCGGGGGCCTACGAGCAGTACTTC.

Here the CDR3 reads CASGANSGRFYEQYF. CDR3 DNA sequence: TGTGCCAGCGGCGCCAATAGCGGGAGGTTCTACGAGCAGTACTTC. The chain is built from TRBV7-9 and TRBJ2-7; 10 positions match TRBD2. This CDR3 spans 15 amino acids. Germline CDR1 is SEHNR and CDR2 is FQNEAQ (reference sequence). With V trimmed by 8 bases and J by 3 bases, 10 bases remained unmatched.

This clone was observed a handful of times. V gene TRBV27 combines with J gene TRBJ1-3; D gene ambiguous. Germline assignment: CDR1 MNHEY and CDR2 SMNVEV (reference sequence). V shed 5 bases and J shed 0 bases, with 11 bases lying between them. The CDR3 has 15 amino acids. CDR3 nucleotide sequence: TGTGCCAGCAGTCGATCCAGCGGCTCTGGAAACACCATATATTTT. Protein: CASSRSSGSGNTIYF.

The gene calls are TRBV9 and TRBJ1-5, with D tentatively TRBD1 (5 bases). Germline V gives CDR1 SGDLS, CDR2 YYNGEE. This CDR3 region has 15 residues. V was cut by 4 bases and J by 0 bases, with 11 bases left in between. In nucleotides, the CDR3 is TGTGCCAGCAGCTCCGAGGGGAATAGCAATCAGCCCCAGCATTTT. Residues: CASSSEGNSNQPQHF.

The chain recombines TRBV11-2 with TRBJ2-1, with 7 bases lining up with TRBD2. CDR1 is SGHAT and CDR2 is FQNNGV in the germline V gene. The ends lost 3 bases at V and 6 bases at J; junction bases unmatched: 8. CDR3 size: 15 residues. CDR3 protein: CASSFGGGRVNEQFF. The CDR3 coding sequence is TGTGCCAGCAGCTTCGGCGGGGGACGGGTCAATGAGCAGTTCTTC.

The V gene is TRBV11-3, the J gene TRBJ2-3; D may be TRBD2 (5 bases). The CDR3 contains 12 residues. Trimming stripped 5 bases from V and 6 bases from J, with 9 bases between. Germline V CDR1 and CDR2: SGHNT, YENEEA. The CDR3: CASSRGSDTQYF. The CDR3 nucleotides read TGTGCCAGCAGCCGTGGGAGCGATACGCAGTATTTT. Drawing the rest from reference TRBV11-3 and TRBJ2-3, the complete variable domain is EAGVVQSPRYKIIEKKQPVAFWCNPISGHNTLYWYLQNLGQGPELLIRYENEEAVDDSQLPKDRFSAERLKGVDSTLKIQPAELGDSAVYLCASSRGSDTQYFGPGTRLTVL.

Details on this clone: A read error is possible here, since a much larger clone lies one base away. The rearrangement links TRBV28 to TRBJ1-2; D uncertain. CDR3 size: 14 residues. CDR1 is MDHEN and CDR2 is SYDVKM in the germline V gene. Trimming took off 3 bases at V and 4 bases at J, with 12 bases between the two ends. The DNA of the CDR3 is TGTGCCAGCAGTTTTCTGCTCGGGATCTATGGCTACACCTTC. This sequence encodes CASSFLLGIYGYTF.